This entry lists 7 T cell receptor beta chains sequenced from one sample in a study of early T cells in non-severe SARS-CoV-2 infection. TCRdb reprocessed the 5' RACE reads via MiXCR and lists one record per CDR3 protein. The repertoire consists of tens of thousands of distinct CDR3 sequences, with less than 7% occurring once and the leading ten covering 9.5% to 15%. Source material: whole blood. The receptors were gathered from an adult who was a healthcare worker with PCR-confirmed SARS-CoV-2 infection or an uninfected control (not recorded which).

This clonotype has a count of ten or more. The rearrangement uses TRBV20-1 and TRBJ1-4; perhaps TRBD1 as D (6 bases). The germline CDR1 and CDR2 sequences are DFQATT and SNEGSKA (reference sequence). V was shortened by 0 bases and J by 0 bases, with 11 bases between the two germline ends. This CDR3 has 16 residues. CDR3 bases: TGCAGTGCTAGAGATCCTAGGACAGCAACTAATGAAAAACTGTTTTTT. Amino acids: CSARDPRTATNEKLFF.

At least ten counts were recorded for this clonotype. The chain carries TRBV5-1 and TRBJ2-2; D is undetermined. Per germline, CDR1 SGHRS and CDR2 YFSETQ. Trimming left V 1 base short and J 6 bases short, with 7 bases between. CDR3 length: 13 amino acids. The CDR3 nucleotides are TGCGCCAGCAGCTTGCCGGCCTCCGGGGAGCTGTTTTTT. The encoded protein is CASSLPASGELFF.

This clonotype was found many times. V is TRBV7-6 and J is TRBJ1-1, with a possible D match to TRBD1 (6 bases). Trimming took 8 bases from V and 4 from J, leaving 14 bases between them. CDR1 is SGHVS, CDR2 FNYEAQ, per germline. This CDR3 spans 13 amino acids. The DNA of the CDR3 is TGTGCCAGCGGGGGCCCGGCGGGCACTGAAGCTTTCTTT. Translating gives CASGGPAGTEAFF.

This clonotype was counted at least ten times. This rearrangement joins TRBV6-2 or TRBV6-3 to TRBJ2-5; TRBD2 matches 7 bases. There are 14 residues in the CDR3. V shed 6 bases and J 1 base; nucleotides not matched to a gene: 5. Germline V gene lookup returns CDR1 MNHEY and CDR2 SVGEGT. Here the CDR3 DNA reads TGTGCCAGCAGCACTGGGGGGGTCCAAGAGACCCAGTACTTC. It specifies CASSTGGVQETQYF.

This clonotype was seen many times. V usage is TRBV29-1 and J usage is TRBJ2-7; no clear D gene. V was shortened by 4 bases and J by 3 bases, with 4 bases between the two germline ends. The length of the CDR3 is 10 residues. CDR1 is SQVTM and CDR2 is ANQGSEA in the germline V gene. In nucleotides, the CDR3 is TGCAGCGTTGTTAACTACGAGCAGTACTTC. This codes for CSVVNYEQYF.

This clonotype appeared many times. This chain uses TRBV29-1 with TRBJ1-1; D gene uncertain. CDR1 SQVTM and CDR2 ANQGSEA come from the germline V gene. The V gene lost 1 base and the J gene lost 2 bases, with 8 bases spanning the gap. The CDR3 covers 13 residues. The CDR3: CSVEAIFNTEAFF. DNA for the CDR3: TGCAGCGTTGAAGCCATATTTAACACTGAAGCTTTCTTT.

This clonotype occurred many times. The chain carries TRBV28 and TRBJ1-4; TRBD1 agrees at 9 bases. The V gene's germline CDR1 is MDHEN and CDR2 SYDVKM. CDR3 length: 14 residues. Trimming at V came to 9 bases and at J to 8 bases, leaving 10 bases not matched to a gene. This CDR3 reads CASQTQGAREKLFF. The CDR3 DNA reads TGTGCCAGTCAAACACAGGGGGCTAGAGAAAAACTGTTTTTT.